This T cell receptor (beta chain) was obtained from a study of control samples from healthy donors and cancer patients. V shed 5 bases and J 2 bases; nucleotides not matched to a gene: 8. CDR1 is SNHLY and CDR2 is FYNNEI in the germline V gene. The CDR3 is 16 residues long. Method: immunoSEQ multiplex PCR; TCRdb's copy keeps in-frame clones and lacks some. The data show 110,000 or so clones, approximately 90% seen once. The receptor was isolated from a woman between 45 and 65 years old in good health. V is TRBV2 and J is TRBJ1-5; the match to TRBD1 covers 8 bases. Sequenced: blood. CDR3 residues: CASSRGQGQGNQPQHF. CDR3 coding DNA: TGTGCCAGCAGTCGCGGACAGGGTCAAGGCAATCAGCCCCAGCATTTT.